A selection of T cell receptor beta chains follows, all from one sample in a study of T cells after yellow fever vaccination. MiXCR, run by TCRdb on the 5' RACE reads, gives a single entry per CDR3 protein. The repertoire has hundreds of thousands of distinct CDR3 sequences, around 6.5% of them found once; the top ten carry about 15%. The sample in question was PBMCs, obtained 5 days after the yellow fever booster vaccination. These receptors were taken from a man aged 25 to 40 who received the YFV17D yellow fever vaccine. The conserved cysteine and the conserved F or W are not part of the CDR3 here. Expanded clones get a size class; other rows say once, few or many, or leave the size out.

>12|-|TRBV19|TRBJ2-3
ASRTSGRIDTQY
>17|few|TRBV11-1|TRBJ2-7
ASSLVVRGLAGGSYEQY
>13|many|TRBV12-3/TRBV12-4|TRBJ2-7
ASSFLRDRGHEQY
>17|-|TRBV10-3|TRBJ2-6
AICDLPGQTPQGANVLT
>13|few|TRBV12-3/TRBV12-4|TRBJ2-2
ASSKLGGLTGELF
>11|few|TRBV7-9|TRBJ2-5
ASSSYSRETQY
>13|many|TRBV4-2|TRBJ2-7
ASSLRRDLVYEQY
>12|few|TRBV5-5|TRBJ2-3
ASNLGPPGDTQY
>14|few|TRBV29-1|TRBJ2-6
SVGAGAASGANVLT
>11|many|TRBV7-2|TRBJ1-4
ASSSIFGEKLF
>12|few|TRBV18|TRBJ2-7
ASSPRQDTYEQY